Here is one T cell receptor beta chain with its context. The authors' processing: Estimation of nucleated cell counts was performed using reference gene primer amplification. The method was immunoSEQ multiplex PCR; TCRdb's version includes in-frame clones alone and lacks a portion of them. Clone size and V and J calls were adopted from that table, with D and trimming inferred from the DNA. Seen here are 200,000 to 250,000 clones, roughly nine tenths observed once, and the top ten hold 2.5% to 3%. This entry comes from a study of blood T cell repertoires in COVID-19. As for the study in general: The analysed material was cDNA or gDNA that came from T cells, B-cell-depleted T cells, or PBMCs.

Clinical history reported by participants formed the basis on which cohorts were assigned. Recovered Cohort 3 donors showed two negative PCRs, clearance, or symptom resolution. The material sequenced was PBMCs or T cells enriched from blood (not recorded which). This TCR was sampled from a woman aged 25 to 39 who had recovered from COVID-19.

CDR3 protein: CASSSRAKNIQYF. In DNA form, the CDR3 reads TGTGCCAGTAGTTCCCGGGCCAAAAACATTCAGTACTTC. The J gene is TRBJ2-4, the V gene TRBV19; D remains unclear. The CDR3 runs to 13 residues. Germline V lookup: CDR1 LNHDA, CDR2 SQIVND (reference sequence). The V gene lost 5 bases and the J gene lost 1 base, with 6 bases spanning the gap.